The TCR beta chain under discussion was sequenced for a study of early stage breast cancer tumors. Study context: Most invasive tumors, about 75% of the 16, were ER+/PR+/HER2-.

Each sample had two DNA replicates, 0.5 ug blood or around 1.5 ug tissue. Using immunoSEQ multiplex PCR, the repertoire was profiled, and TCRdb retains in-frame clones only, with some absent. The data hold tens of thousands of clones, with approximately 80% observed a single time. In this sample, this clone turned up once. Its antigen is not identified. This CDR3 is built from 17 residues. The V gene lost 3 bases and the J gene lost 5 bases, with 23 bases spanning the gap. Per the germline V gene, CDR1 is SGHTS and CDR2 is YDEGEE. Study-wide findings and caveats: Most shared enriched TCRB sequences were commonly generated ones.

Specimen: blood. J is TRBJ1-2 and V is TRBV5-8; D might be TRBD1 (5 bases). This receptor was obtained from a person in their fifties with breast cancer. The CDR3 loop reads CASSSPGTTLIGYGYTF. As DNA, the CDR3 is TGTGCCAGCAGCTCCCCGGGGACGACTCTAATCGGGTATGGCTACACCTTC.